The next 15 T cell receptor beta chains were all read from a single sample in a study of blood T cell repertoires in COVID-19. Sequencing used immunoSEQ multiplex PCR; TCRdb keeps in-frame clones, though not all of them. The sample lists roughly 520,000 clones, 88% occurring once. Input material: PBMCs or T cells enriched from blood (not recorded which). The receptors here all came from a woman aged 40 to 55 who had recovered from COVID-19.

CDR3 in amino acids: CATSRDEGARGNQPQHF. CDR3 DNA: TGTGCCACCAGCAGAGATGAGGGGGCGAGGGGCAATCAGCCCCAGCATTTT. The chain uses TRBV15 and TRBJ1-5, with 7 bases identical to TRBD1. V lost 0 bases, J lost 2 bases, and 7 bases stayed unmatched. The germline V gene has CDR1 LNHNV and CDR2 YYDKDF (reference sequence). There are 17 residues in the CDR3.

On this clone: Other nucleotide sequences from this sample produce the same CDR3. The chain couples TRBV7-2 to TRBJ1-2; unclear D gene. The V end was cut by 2 bases, the J end by 5 bases, with 3 bases between. Germline CDR1 and CDR2: SGHTA and FQGNSA. This CDR3 is built from 11 residues. The CDR3 DNA reads TGTGCCAGCAGCTTATCTTATGGCTACACCTTC. Translation: CASSLSYGYTF.

The V call is TRBV7-6, the J call TRBJ2-1, with TRBD1 matching over 8 bases. Germline assignment: CDR1 SGHVS and CDR2 FNYEAQ. The CDR3 length is 13 residues. The trim removed 5 bases at V and 8 bases at J, leaving 5 bases unmatched. This CDR3 is CASSPDRAHEQFF. Here the CDR3 DNA reads TGTGCCAGCAGCCCGGACAGGGCGCATGAGCAGTTCTTC.

The chain employs TRBV7-9 and TRBJ2-1, with 9 bases identical to TRBD1. The CDR3 is made up of 15 amino acids. Germline CDR1 and CDR2: SEHNR and FQNEAQ (reference sequence). V shed 5 bases and J 5 bases; nucleotides not matched to a gene: 7. The CDR3 reads CASSKTGGTDNEQFF. DNA for the CDR3: TGTGCCAGCAGCAAAACAGGGGGCACGGACAATGAGCAGTTCTTC.

The chain joins TRBV3-1 (or the pseudogene TRBV3-2) to TRBJ2-5; D gene unclear. The CDR3 is 16 residues long. Germline CDR1 reads LGHDT; CDR2 reads YNNKEL (reference sequence). Here the CDR3 reads CPPTKNTTVAQETQYF. CDR3 nucleotide sequence: TGTCCCCCCACCAAAAACACGACCGTAGCCCAAGAGACCCAGTACTTC.

The genes are TRBV4-3 and TRBJ1-2, with 8 bases that match TRBD1. The CDR3 is 15 amino acids. Trimming at V came to 5 bases and at J to 4 bases, leaving 9 bases not matched to a gene. Per the germline V gene, CDR1 is LGHNA and CDR2 is YSLEER. Written as DNA, the CDR3 is TGCGCCAGCAGCACCCAGGACAGGGAGGCCTATGGCTACACCTTC. This sequence encodes CASSTQDREAYGYTF.

In nucleotides, the CDR3 is TGTGCCAGCAGCAAAAATCAGGGGGCTGGTACTGAAGCTTTCTTT. It codes for CASSKNQGAGTEAFF. This chain joins TRBV9 and TRBJ1-1; TRBD1 matches 8 bases. This CDR3 contains 15 residues. CDR1 SGDLS and CDR2 YYNGEE come from the germline V gene. The V gene end was trimmed by 4 bases and the J gene end by 5 bases; junction bases not matched to a gene: 10.

The chain links TRBV18 to TRBJ2-5; D remains ambiguous. Germline CDR1 and CDR2: KGHSH and LQKENI. The V end lost 3 bases, the J end lost 2 bases, and 13 bases lay between the germline ends. The CDR3 loop spans 15 amino acids. The CDR3 loop reads CASSPTASLQETQYF. CDR3 nucleotide sequence: TGTGCCAGCTCACCCACCGCGTCCCTTCAAGAGACCCAGTACTTC.

This clone has only one observation. The chain employs TRBV7-9 and TRBJ2-3, with TRBD2 as a possible D gene (6 bases). The CDR3 totals 13 residues. Germline lookup yields CDR1 SEHNR and CDR2 FQNEAQ (reference sequence). Trimming shortened V by 5 bases and J by 6 bases, and 12 bases separated the two germline ends. Here the CDR3 reads CASSLPSGDTQYF. The CDR3 coding sequence is TGTGCCAGCAGCCTCCCCAGCGGGGATACGCAGTATTTT.

The rearrangement joins TRBV11-2 to TRBJ2-5; TRBD2 agrees at 10 bases. This CDR3 is built from 16 residues. Germline CDR1 reads SGHAT; CDR2 reads FQNNGV. Trimming cost V 5 bases and J 4 bases; bases outside gene matches: 10. CDR3 nucleotides: TGTGCCAGCAGCATCAGGACTAGCGGAGGTGTAGAGACCCAGTACTTC. Amino acid sequence: CASSIRTSGGVETQYF.

The gene calls are TRBV5-5 and TRBJ2-7, with a weak D call TRBD1 (5 bases). V dropped 5 bases and J dropped 6 bases, with 18 bases sitting between them. Germline V gene data show CDR1 as SGHKS and CDR2 as YYEKEE (reference sequence). This CDR3 region has 14 residues. CDR3 bases: TGTGCCAGCAGTTTTGGGGCCCTTTCCGGCGAGCAGTACTTC. Its translation: CASSFGALSGEQYF.

V is TRBV19 and J is TRBJ2-1, with TRBD2 matching over 8 bases. There are 14 residues in the CDR3. Losses at the gene ends were 7 bases for V and 8 bases for J; bases not matched to a gene: 10. Germline values: CDR1 LNHDA, CDR2 SQIVND (reference sequence). CDR3 bases: TGTGCCAGTACCCCGGGGGGGGGCGTTTATGAGCAGTTCTTC. Encoded protein: CASTPGGGVYEQFF.

The chain uses TRBV28 and TRBJ2-6; a possible D gene is TRBD2 (5 bases). Germline assignment: CDR1 MDHEN and CDR2 SYDVKM. The CDR3 length is 16 residues. V dropped 3 bases and J dropped 0 bases, with 9 bases sitting between them. CDR3 sequence reads: CASSLVGSSGANVLTF. The CDR3 region has the DNA TGTGCCAGCAGTTTGGTTGGGAGCTCTGGGGCCAACGTCCTGACTTTC.

The chain carries TRBV6-5 and TRBJ1-4; TRBD1 might be the D (5 bases). The germline V gene encodes CDR1 MNHEY and CDR2 SVGAGI. Trimming pared 3 bases from V and 1 base from J, leaving 9 bases between. The CDR3 totals 15 residues. This CDR3 reads CASSYFGGTNEKLFF. Here the CDR3 DNA reads TGTGCCAGCAGTTATTTCGGGGGAACTAATGAAAAACTGTTTTTT.

This clone was seen once. Because the CDR3's place on the DNA is in doubt, the DNA is left out and the CDR3 is given as listed by TCRdb. The chain links TRBV24-1 to TRBJ1-2. Including both end residues, the CDR3 is 13 amino acids long. CDR1 and CDR2 (germline): KGHDR, SFDVKD. CDR3 loop: CATSDFARGSWTF.